The clone carrying this T cell receptor beta chain occurred a few times. Its antigen is still unknown. This record comes from a study of blood T cells in healthy people across ages. Study-level findings and limits: PBMCs that were unsorted prevented a conclusive naive versus antigen-experienced comparison. Long-lived donors exceeded aged donors in naive CD4+ cells and diversity. While age rose, TCR beta diversity per million T cells dropped in a roughly linear way.

Then a second PCR, running roughly 6 to 12 cycles, was carried out with a sample-barcoded 5' primer and a J-beta primer mix. Every cDNA was tagged by a template-switch adaptor with 12 random nucleotides. Each CDR3 protein is one row after TCRdb ran MiXCR on the 5' RACE reads. Among 1.8 million or so distinct CDR3 sequences listed, 35% to 50% were seen once. The TCR comes from a human donor in good health. The sample comprised blood.

CDR3 protein: CASSLDPHRGEKLFF. The CDR3 bases are TGCGCCAGCAGCTTGGATCCGCATAGAGGGGAAAAACTGTTTTTT. This chain joins TRBV5-1 and TRBJ1-4, with D uncertain. Deletions cut 0 bases from V and 8 bases from J, with 14 bases between. Germline CDR1 is SGHRS and CDR2 is YFSETQ. The CDR3 has 15 amino acids.